Here is one T cell receptor (beta chain) with its context. This clone came up many times. There is no known antigen for this receptor. The sample holds no much larger clone one base away, and base qualities are not on file. The donors were healthy, HIV-negative adults who had no recently reported acute infections or vaccinations. Only Caucasian adults living in Nashville, Tennessee, USA were represented among the donors. CD4+ T cells were enriched by magnetic negative selection, after which naive cells were positively selected on CD45RA and the negative fraction was taken as the memory subset. Blood was collected by leukapheresis, and PBMCs were isolated by Ficoll-Histopaque density gradient centrifugation and then cryopreserved in liquid nitrogen vapor phase. Purity and quantity of every magnetically sorted T cell population were checked by analytical flow cytometry. From each sorted fraction, genomic DNA was isolated and quantified by UV absorbance on a Nanodrop 2000c.

TCR CDR3 regions were amplified from genomic DNA by multiplex PCR using the deep immunoSEQ assay. Extracted genomic DNA from each cell subset was distributed evenly across all wells of several immunoSEQ 96-well plates, and each plate was treated as a replicate. For sorted subsets, around 200 ng genomic DNA, equal to tens of thousands of T cell genomes, was loaded into each replicate PCR. Purified libraries were measured with a Qubit 3.0 fluorometer, size-checked on a Bioanalyzer 2100, and measured again with the KAPA Library Quantification kit. Each immunoSEQ 96-well plate was sequenced on its own single-read 150-cycle Illumina NextSeq 550 flow cell. The paper's processing steps were these. The immunoSEQ output contained only junctional sequences without quality scores, so filtering could not match that applied to full-length reads. Sequences were annotated with PyIR, a Python wrapper for IgBLAST v1.9, and V/J genes and CDR3 were assigned using IMGT germline references. Reads were filtered out if the reads had weak V/J assignments (E-value above 1e-6), no CDR3, stop codons, out-of-frame junctions, or ambiguous translated residues. V3J clonotypes were defined as sequences sharing the same inferred V gene, J gene, and CDR3 amino acid sequence. Percentage overlap between repertoires was calculated by dividing the number of shared unique clonotypes by the size of the smaller repertoire. Richness of each repertoire was evaluated using RTK rarefaction, the Chao1 estimator, and Recon v2.1 estimates of unobserved clonotypes. OLGA was used to compute generation probabilities for all TCRbeta clonotypes that the gDNA method yielded from several donors. TCRdb limited this immuneACCESS table to in-frame rearrangements with V and J called. A share of clones is missing; checked studies link under half to unresolved V genes, and the rest is unexplained. V, J and clone size are taken as reported in that table, and D and trimming were inferred from the DNA itself. The sample table holds roughly 1,000,000 clones, of which approximately 78% were seen once. The ten largest clonotypes hold under 0.6% of the sample.

The data were taken from a study of shared clonotypes between healthy human individuals (TCRdb year 2020). About the investigation overall: Three men and a couple of women, aged 18 to 49 years, made up the cohort. For each donor, CD4 naive and CD4 memory were each given three plates, CD8 naive was given two plates, and CD8 memory was given one plate. The study deeply sequenced blood TCR repertoires of about 5 healthy adults to estimate repertoire size and the extent of clonotype sharing between individuals. Different laboratories and diverse techniques were used to prepare libraries and sequence TCR repertoires, to increase sequencing depth and limit assay-specific biases. Leukapheresis yielded between about 0.94 and 8.9 billion PBMCs per donor.

What the study reported, not specific to this receptor: Sampling was restricted to blood, and TCR repertoires in tissues likely differ from the TCR repertoires found in blood. Across a few donors, roughly 5.1% of naive CD4, approximately 4% of naive CD8, under 2.5% of memory CD4, and under 0.45% of memory CD8 clonotypes were shared. Compared with non-shared clonotypes, clonotypes shared by all four sorted-subset donors had higher generation probabilities. Rarefaction of sorted-subset datasets indicated incomplete sequencing despite the large sequencing depth. The small number of donors limited the genetic and exposure-history diversity represented. Pairwise subsampling indicated that sequencing depth was expected to affect the degree of clonotype sharing among donors. Naive subsets generally had larger estimated clonotype richness than memory subsets.

Cut back by 4 bases and 4 bases, the V and J ends lie 13 bases apart. Measured from the cysteine to the phenylalanine, the CDR3 is 15 residues long. Left in the record is the CDR3 DNA by itself, 45 bases read in frame from the first base. The germline V gene provides CDR1 LGHNA and CDR2 YNFKEQ. This clonotype originated in a man aged 18-30 years in good health. Some clones in this sample may be carry-over from other donors' samples. Recombination joined TRBV4-2 with TRBJ1-4, with TRBD1 as a weak D call on 6 bases. The specimen was memory CD4+ T cells from PBMCs. Read against the paper, the sample's cell subset or site label means: CD45RA-negative fraction. The DNA sequence is given as TGTGCCAGCAGCCGCCGGGACACTTATAATGAAAAACTGTTTTTT. The encoded protein is CASSRRDTYNEKLFF.